This passage covers 20 T cell receptor beta chains from one sample sequenced in a study of vaccination and CD4 T cells after COVID-19. The assay that was used to sequence DNA from cultured CD4+ T cells was the Oncomine TCR Beta short-read assay. TCRdb ran MiXCR on the PCR reads and lists one entry per CDR3 protein. The data hold around 12,000 distinct CDR3 sequences, with around 59% observed a single time. Treatment denoted: 10-day PBMC culture with coronavirus spike peptide pools or control peptides (ViraFEST assay). What these receptors recognize is not known. Input material: CD4+ T cells from blood, cultured in vitro. The receptors were sampled from a human donor who had recovered from COVID-19.

The chain joins TRBV1 to TRBJ2-2; the table's D gene call, TRBD2, was not cross checked with the DNA. TRBV1 has pseudogene status. This CDR3 is 15 amino acids long. The CDR3 protein is CTSSQAGANTGELFF. DNA of the CDR3: TGCACCAGCAGCCAAGCGGGAGCCAACACCGGGGAGCTGTTTTTT.

This clonotype came up a few times. The rearrangement links TRBV6-1 to TRBJ2-7; D is perhaps TRBD2 (7 bases). The CDR3 has 15 amino acids. Per the germline V gene, CDR1 is MNHNS and CDR2 is SASEGT. Deletions cut 7 bases from V and 3 bases from J, with 19 bases between. CDR3 region: CASMRGRGGDYEQYF. The CDR3 bases are TGTGCCAGCATGAGGGGGAGGGGTGGAGACTACGAGCAGTACTTC.

This clonotype was found a few times. The chain carries TRBV20-1 and TRBJ2-2; 9 bases match TRBD2. This CDR3 is 17 amino acids long. Trimming removed 6 bases from V and 1 base from J; junction bases left unmatched: 12. Per germline, CDR1 DFQATT and CDR2 SNEGSKA (reference sequence). In DNA form, the CDR3 reads TGCAGTGCCAGGGGTAGCGGGAGAGATTGGAACACCGGGGAGCTGTTTTTT. Translating it yields CSARGSGRDWNTGELFF.

The rearrangement uses TRBV20-1 and TRBJ2-1, with D perhaps TRBD1 (5 bases). V was shortened by 5 bases and J by 5 bases, with 10 bases between the two germline ends. The CDR3 has 12 residues. Germline CDR1 reads DFQATT; CDR2 reads SNEGSKA (reference sequence). CDR3 sequence reads: CSAEGHNNEQFF. CDR3 coding DNA: TGCAGTGCTGAAGGACACAACAATGAGCAGTTCTTC.

This clonotype came up a few times. This sequence joins TRBV11-2 and TRBJ2-5; 7 bases fit TRBD1. Per the germline V gene, CDR1 is SGHAT and CDR2 is FQNNGV. The CDR3 is made up of 17 amino acids. The junction had 12 bases not matched to a gene; V was cut back by 0 bases and J by 5 bases. The CDR3 region is CASSLDPRPNRGETQYF. CDR3 sequence (DNA): TGTGCCAGCAGCTTAGATCCTAGACCCAACAGGGGTGAGACCCAGTACTTC.

The count of this clonotype is one. This chain joins TRBV25-1 and TRBJ2-7, with 8 positions matching TRBD1. In germline, CDR1 is MGHDK, CDR2 SYGVNS. The CDR3 is 15 residues long. With 5 bases clipped from V and 1 base from J, the junction kept 7 bases outside the gene matches. The CDR3 sequence is CASSPANRGSYEQYF. In DNA, the CDR3 is TGTGCCAGCAGTCCCGCCAACAGGGGGTCCTACGAGCAGTACTTC.

In this sample, this clonotype turned up a few times. V gene TRBV10-3 combines with J gene TRBJ2-3, with unresolved D. CDR3 length: 13 residues. The germline CDR1 and CDR2 sequences are ENHRY and SYGVKD. Trimming took 10 bases from V and 3 from J, leaving 14 bases between them. The CDR3 nucleotides are TGTGCCAGCAGCGCCTTGGGGACAGATACGCAGTATTTT. It translates to CASSALGTDTQYF.

CDR3 amino acids: CASSFGGSSSYNEQFF. Here the CDR3 DNA reads TGCGCCAGCAGCTTTGGCGGGAGTTCCTCCTACAATGAGCAGTTCTTC. V gene TRBV5-1 combines with J gene TRBJ2-1, with 7 nucleotides matching TRBD2. The length of the CDR3 is 16 residues. J gave up 0 bases and V 2 bases, and 5 bases lay outside the gene matches. CDR1 is SGHRS and CDR2 is YFSETQ in the germline V gene.

This clonotype has more than one count but fewer than ten. The chain has TRBV20-1 and TRBJ2-7, with D uncertain. V was cut by 2 bases and J by 0 bases, with 2 bases left in between. From germline, CDR1 is DFQATT and CDR2 SNEGSKA (reference sequence). This CDR3 is built from 11 residues. CDR3 DNA: TGCAGTGCTAGAAACTCCTACGAGCAGTACTTC. This gives the protein CSARNSYEQYF.

A remark on this clonotype: Because it lacks the conserved phenylalanine or tryptophan at the end, this CDR3 is likely a read error. The chain carries TRBV12-3 or TRBV12-4 and TRBJ2-1, with D possibly matching TRBD2 (5 bases). This CDR3 has 16 amino acids. The V and J ends lost 2 bases and 0 bases respectively, with 11 bases between them. CDR3 sequence reads: CASSLQRPYSYNEQFL. CDR3 coding DNA: TGTGCCAGCAGTTTACAGCGGCCCTACTCCTACAATGAGCAGTTCCTC.

The chain uses TRBV10-3 and TRBJ1-5; D is unclear. With 10 bases removed from V and 5 bases from J, the gap between germline ends came to 15 bases. Germline-derived CDR1 and CDR2 are ENHRY and SYGVKD. CDR3 length equals 13 residues. As DNA, the CDR3 is TGTGCCACTGGACCGATCACCCATCAGCCCCAGCATTTT. Translating gives CATGPITHQPQHF.

The chain employs TRBV19 and TRBJ2-2; D not resolved. There are 14 residues in the CDR3. CDR1 and CDR2 from the germline V gene are LNHDA and SQIVND (reference sequence). The germline V and J ends were trimmed by 3 bases and 1 base, with 6 bases remaining between them. CDR3 sequence (DNA): TGTGCCAGTAGTATGAAGAGGAACACCGGGGAGCTGTTTTTT. This gives the protein CASSMKRNTGELFF. Supplemented by reference TRBV19 and TRBJ2-2, the full variable domain reads DGGITQSPKYLFRKEGQNVTLSCEQNLNHDAMYWYRQDPGQGLRLIYYSQIVNDFQKGDIAEGYSVSREKKESFPLTVTSAQKNPTAFYLCASSMKRNTGELFFGEGSRLTVL.

This clonotype was seen only a few times. The gene calls are TRBV6-1 and TRBJ2-3; 10 bases map to TRBD2. Per germline, CDR1 MNHNS and CDR2 SASEGT. This CDR3 has 15 amino acids. V lost 6 bases and J lost 4; bases outside the gene matches: 7. The CDR3 DNA follows: TGTGCCAGCAGATTAATAGCGGGAGGATCAGATACGCAGTATTTT. This encodes CASRLIAGGSDTQYF.

J is TRBJ1-2 and V is TRBV18; D is perhaps TRBD1 (5 bases). Germline values: CDR1 KGHSH, CDR2 LQKENI. The CDR3 consists of 13 residues. V lost 3 bases to trimming and J lost 10 bases, with 15 bases between them. The CDR3 protein is CASSPGQEIPYTF. The CDR3 coding sequence is TGTGCCAGCTCACCGGGGCAGGAGATCCCCTACACCTTC. The full variable domain, with the rest looked up from reference TRBV18 and TRBJ1-2, is NAGVMQNPRHLVRRRGQEARLRCSPMKGHSHVYWYRQLPEEGLKFMVYLQKENIIDESGMPKERFSAEFPKEGPSILRIQQVVRGDSAAYFCASSPGQEIPYTFGSGTRLTVV.

The V gene is TRBV20-1, the J gene TRBJ2-3; 7 nucleotides agree with TRBD1. This CDR3 contains 14 residues. Germline V gives CDR1 DFQATT, CDR2 SNEGSKA (reference sequence). Germline trimming cut 8 bases from V and 3 bases from J; bases unmatched to any gene: 11. The CDR3 here is CSTLRQGGTDTQYF. The CDR3 nucleotides are TGCAGTACCCTTCGACAGGGCGGGACAGATACGCAGTATTTT.

This sequence joins TRBV30 and TRBJ1-1; 8 bases fit TRBD1. The V segment lost 4 bases and the J segment 4 bases; nucleotides outside the gene matches: 8. Germline CDR1 GTSNPN, CDR2 SVGIG (reference sequence). This CDR3 spans 14 amino acids. The DNA for the CDR3 is TGTGCCTGGAAAAAGACAGGGGTAGCCACTGAAGCTTTCTTT. Translating it yields CAWKKTGVATEAFF.

This clonotype occurred a few times. The chain combines TRBV2 with TRBJ2-4, with 7 bases matching TRBD1. V was pared by 4 bases and J by 2 bases, with 8 bases of the junction left unmatched. CDR3 length equals 16 residues. The germline gives CDR1 SNHLY, CDR2 FYNNEI. The CDR3 sequence: CASSGGQDPSKNIQYF. The DNA of the CDR3 is TGTGCCAGCAGTGGAGGACAGGACCCATCCAAAAACATTCAGTACTTC.

This clonotype was counted once. This rearrangement joins TRBV12-3 or TRBV12-4 to TRBJ1-5, with TRBD1 matching 7 bases. The CDR3 extends over 16 amino acids. V lost 6 bases, J lost 6 bases, and 14 bases stayed unmatched. CDR3 region: CASSPGKGARSQPQHF. The CDR3 region has the DNA TGTGCCAGCAGCCCGGGGAAGGGGGCGCGAAGTCAGCCCCAGCATTTT.

The chain couples TRBV24-1 to TRBJ2-7; unclear D gene. The length of the CDR3 is 13 residues. Germline V lookup: CDR1 KGHDR, CDR2 SFDVKD. The germline V and J ends were trimmed by 6 bases and 1 base, with 9 bases remaining between them. This chain's CDR3 is CATSQPPSYEQYF. DNA of the CDR3: TGTGCCACCAGTCAACCTCCATCCTACGAGCAGTACTTC.

This chain uses TRBV5-8 with TRBJ1-6; D call uncertain. V dropped 0 bases and J dropped 6 bases, with 4 bases sitting between them. The CDR3 spans 13 residues. Per germline, CDR1 SGHTS and CDR2 YDEGEE. The DNA of the CDR3 is TGTGCCAGCAGCTTGGACGGTAATTCACCCCTCCACTTT. This gives the protein CASSLDGNSPLHF.